Included here is one T cell receptor beta chain sequence, with context. Its antigen is currently unknown. Expressed TCRB transcripts were sequenced because the isolated RNA had all been reverse transcribed beforehand. The average read count of naive, central memory and regulatory T cell samples was approximately 3.5 million. This table comes from immunoSEQ multiplex PCR, and its TCRdb copy is limited to in-frame clones, with some not included. The sample records 300,000 to 400,000 clones, about 13% being singletons. This specimen belongs to a study of beta chain features in type 1 diabetes. Study context: Examined across all samples were 90 million to 130 million sorted cells.

The CDR3 extends over 15 amino acids. Germline V gives CDR1 SGHRS, CDR2 YFSETQ. V was clipped by 4 bases and J by 7 bases; unmatched bases: 8. Findings and caveats of the study: Among type 1 diabetes patients, VDJ junctions had fewer insertions and more deletions. In all four CD4+ subsets, TCRB CDR3 length was significantly, moderately reduced in type 1 diabetes.

This TCR was sampled from a woman aged 18-29 years with type 1 diabetes. This rearrangement joins TRBV5-1 to TRBJ2-2, with 9 bases lining up with TRBD1. The sequenced sample consisted of naive CD4+ T cells from blood. CDR3 region: CASSPDRGSSGELFF. Written as DNA, the CDR3 is TGCGCCAGCAGCCCTGACAGGGGGAGTAGCGGGGAGCTGTTTTTT.